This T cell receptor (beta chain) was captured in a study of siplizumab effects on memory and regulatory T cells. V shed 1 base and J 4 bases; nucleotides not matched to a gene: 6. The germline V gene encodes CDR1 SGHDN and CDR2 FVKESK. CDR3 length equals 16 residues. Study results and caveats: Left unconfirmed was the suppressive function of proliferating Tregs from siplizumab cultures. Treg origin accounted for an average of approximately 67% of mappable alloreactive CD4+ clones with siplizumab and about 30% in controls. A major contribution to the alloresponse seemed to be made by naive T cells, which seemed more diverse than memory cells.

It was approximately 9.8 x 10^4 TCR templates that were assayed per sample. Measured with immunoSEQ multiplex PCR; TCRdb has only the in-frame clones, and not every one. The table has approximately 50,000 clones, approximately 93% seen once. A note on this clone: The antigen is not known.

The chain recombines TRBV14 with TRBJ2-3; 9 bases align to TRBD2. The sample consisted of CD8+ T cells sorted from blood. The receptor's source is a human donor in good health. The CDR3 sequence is CASSQVFAGGADTQYF. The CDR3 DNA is TGTGCCAGCAGCCAAGTATTTGCGGGAGGGGCAGATACGCAGTATTTT.